Listed below are T cell receptor beta chains from one sample, sequenced in a study of vaccination and CD4 T cells after COVID-19. No antigen is known for these receptors. A single record per CDR3 protein comes from TCRdb applying MiXCR to the PCR reads. This repertoire shows around 2,700 distinct CDR3 sequences, 30% to 35% found once; its top ten account for over 35%. The sample was CD4+ T cells from blood, cultured in vitro. These receptors all come from a human donor who had recovered from COVID-19. CDR3s include the opening cysteine and the closing phenylalanine or tryptophan. The order of the fields is D gene, V gene, clone size, J gene, CDR3 DNA, CDR3 protein. A D gene is named only where the DNA matches it firmly. The size field is filled for only some rows; it gives once, few, many or a size class.

.	TRBV6-5	.	TRBJ1-2	TGTGCCAGCAGTTACTCAACAGGGAACTATGGCTACACCTTC	CASSYSTGNYGYTF
.	TRBV18	large	TRBJ1-3	TGTGCCAGCTCACCATCGGCAGGCCACTCTGGAAACACCATATATTTT	CASSPSAGHSGNTIYF
.	TRBV6-5	few	TRBJ1-6	TGTGCCAGCAGTTACTCGAGCCCCCGCTCCTATAATTCACCCCTCCACTTT	CASSYSSPRSYNSPLHF
TRBD2	TRBV30	.	TRBJ2-5	TGTGCCTGGAGTCCTAGCGGGGGGGGGCGAGAGACCCAGTACTTC	CAWSPSGGGRETQYF
TRBD1	TRBV6-1	.	TRBJ2-7	TGTGCCAGCAGCTTCGGCAGGGGGCTAATCAACGAGCAGTACTTC	CASSFGRGLINEQYF
.	TRBV28	.	TRBJ2-1	TGTGCCAGCGATACCGGGACTGTCAATGAGCAGTTCTTC	CASDTGTVNEQFF
.	TRBV7-2	.	TRBJ1-1	TGTGCCAGCAGCCTCGCCCGCAAATCCACTATGGAAGCCCGTGAAGCTTTCTTT	CASSLARKSTMEAREAFF
.	TRBV20-1	few	TRBJ1-3	TGCAGTGCTACCCTTGGACGACGGGACTCTGGAAACACCATATATTTT	CSATLGRRDSGNTIYF
.	TRBV30	few	TRBJ2-3	TGTGCCTGGACTGGGGGTTTCACAGATACGCAGTATTTT	CAWTGGFTDTQYF
.	TRBV20-1	medium-sized	TRBJ1-4	TGCAGTGCTAGAGGGGGCCCCGGAAAACTGTTTTTT	CSARGGPGKLFF
.	TRBV12-3/TRBV12-4	few	TRBJ2-3	TGTGCCAGCAGCGCTACTAGCACAGATACGCAGTATTTT	CASSATSTDTQYF